Below are 7 T cell receptor delta chains sequenced from a single sample in a study of γδ T cells in repeated Plasmodium falciparum infection. Flow sorting of PBMC yielded separate Vgamma9/Vdelta2+ and Vdelta2-negative gammadelta T cell populations for bulk repertoire analysis. TCRdb re-called clones from the multiplex PCR reads using CATT. The sample yields around 86,000 delta-chain clones, 1.4% seen once. The sample was gamma-delta T cells from blood. These receptors were taken from a pool of human donors (malaria-infected and uninfected, not separated).

On this clone: A far larger clone is one base from this, pointing to a likely read error. Other DNA sequences of this sample code for an identical CDR3. This rearrangement joins TRDV1 to TRDJ1; TRDD3 agrees at 7 bases. The CDR3 has 20 amino acids. Germline V gives CDR1 TSWWSYY, CDR2 QGS. CDR3 in amino acids: CALGEPLYDLGDLYTDKLIF. The CDR3 coding sequence is TGCGCTCTTGGGGAACCCTTATACGATTTGGGGGACCTTTACACCGATAAACTCATCTTT.

In its sample, this clone ranks as medium-sized. One base away lies a much larger clone, so this may be a sequencing read error. The V gene is TRDV2, the J gene TRDJ1; 10 positions agree with TRDD3. J gave up 3 bases and V 3 bases, and 24 bases lay outside the gene matches. The germline V gene encodes CDR1 GEAIGNYY and CDR2 EKD. The CDR3 totals 21 residues. The CDR3 loop reads CACDAYWGMTSGAGGADKLIF. CDR3 nucleotides: TGTGCCTGTGACGCGTACTGGGGGATGACTTCGGGTGCGGGTGGCGCCGATAAACTCATCTTT.

This clone was counted between two and nine times. For this DNA, TCRdb reports the protein of a much larger clone, which diverges at residue 14, most likely from a read error; the protein presented here is translated directly from the DNA. The rearrangement joins TRDV3 to TRDJ1, with 9 bases matching TRDD3. Here the J gene came from matching the DNA to germline, since TCRdb omits it. Germline assignment: CDR1 TVYSNPD and CDR2 GDNSRS (reference sequence). V trimming: 4 bases; J trimming: 3 bases; junction bases outside the gene matches: 24. This CDR3 spans 19 amino acids. The CDR3 DNA follows: TGTGCCTGCGGCTCCCCCCTAGGGGATACGCGCTGGTACGCCGATAAACTCATCTTT. Amino acids: CACGSPLGDTRWYADKLIF.

With regard to this clone: TCRdb shows a much larger clone's protein in place of this DNA's translation, and the two differ at residue 13, likely through a read error; the protein shown is translated from the DNA. The chain combines TRDV1 with TRDJ1; TRDD3 matches 10 bases. As TCRdb names no J gene, one was assigned here on the basis of a DNA match to germline. CDR3 length: 22 residues. V lost 0 bases, J lost 1 base, and 20 bases stayed unmatched. Germline V gene sequence: CDR1 TSWWSYY, CDR2 QGS. CDR3 in amino acids: CALGELSLLYWGMLGVTDKLIF. CDR3 coding DNA: TGTGCTCTTGGGGAACTAAGCCTACTCTACTGGGGGATGCTTGGGGTCACCGATAAACTCATCTTT.

About this clone: The TCRdb protein comes from a much larger clone and disagrees with this DNA's translation at residue 17, likely due to a read error; the protein given here is derived from the DNA. The chain uses TRAV38-2/DV8 and TRDJ1, with 12 bases identical to TRDD3. TCRdb gives no J gene; it was assigned here by matching the DNA to germline. CDR3 size: 24 residues. V shed 0 bases and J 0 bases; nucleotides not matched to a gene: 24. Germline V gene data show CDR1 as TSESDYY and CDR2 as QEAYKQQN. The CDR3 here is CAYRSGPSYDYWGILKRYTDKLIF. Written as DNA, the CDR3 is TGTGCTTATAGGAGCGGGCCTTCCTACGACTACTGGGGGATACTGAAGAGGTACACCGATAAACTCATCTTT.

The sample holds a few counts of this clone. With only one base between it and a far larger clone, this is likely a read error. Different DNA sequences within this sample yield the same CDR3. This chain links TRDV3 with TRDJ1; a possible D gene is TRDD3 (5 bases). Since TCRdb gives no J gene, matching the DNA to germline was used here to assign it. The CDR3 is 17 amino acids. The germline V gene has CDR1 TVYSNPD and CDR2 GDNSRS (reference sequence). V gave up 3 bases and J gave up 7 bases, with 30 bases separating them. In nucleotides, the CDR3 is TGTGCCTTCCGTGGGGCTTGGGTCCCGTGGGAGGCCGGTAAACTCATCTTT. It yields the protein CAFRGAWVPWEAGKLIF. Supplemented by reference TRDV3 and TRDJ1, the full variable domain reads CDKVTQSSPDQTVASGSEVVLLCTYDTVYSNPDLFWYRIRPDYSFQFVFYGDNSRSEGADFTQGRFSVKHILTQKAFHLVISPVRTEDSATYYCAFRGAWVPWEAGKLIFGKGTRVTVEP.

This clone occurred a few times. A read error is likely here: a far larger clone is one base away. The same CDR3 arises from other DNA sequences in this sample as well. This chain links TRDV2 with TRDJ1; 8 bases align to TRDD3. The J gene is not listed in TCRdb, so it was assigned here from a DNA match to germline. Germline V lookup: CDR1 GEAIGNYY, CDR2 EKD. CDR3 length equals 25 residues. The CDR3 loop reads CACDGAVLPTRLGDEYSPYTDKLIF. CDR3 DNA: TGCGCCTGTGACGGCGCGGTCCTACCGACCCGGCTGGGGGACGAATACAGTCCGTACACCGATAAACTCATCTTT.